The 30 T cell receptor beta chains below were found in one sample sequenced in a study of blood T cell repertoires in COVID-19. Repertoires were generated with immunoSEQ multiplex PCR, while TCRdb's copy carries only in-frame clones and drops some. The sample consists of about 260,000 clones, about four fifths of them appearing once. The sample was peripheral blood. All receptors derive from a woman between 40 and 55 years old who had recovered from COVID-19.

CDR3 nucleotides: TGCAGCGTTGAACTCAGGGATGGCTACACCTTC. This encodes CSVELRDGYTF. V gene TRBV29-1 combines with J gene TRBJ1-2; a possible D gene is TRBD1 (5 bases). This CDR3 has 11 amino acids. V lost 2 bases and J lost 6, with 7 bases in between. The V gene's germline CDR1 is SQVTM and CDR2 ANQGSEA. Using reference TRBV29-1 and TRBJ1-2 for the parts outside the CDR3, the full variable domain is SAVISQKPSRDICQRGTSLTIQCQVDSQVTMMFWYRQQPGQSLTLIATANQGSEATYESGFVIDKFPISRPNLTFSTLTVSNMSPEDSSIYLCSVELRDGYTFGSGTRLTVV.

The chain recombines TRBV6-5 with TRBJ2-2; D gene ambiguous. Germline V CDR1 and CDR2: MNHEY, SVGAGI. CDR3 length: 14 amino acids. Trimming pared 7 bases from V and 5 bases from J, leaving 14 bases between. CDR3 bases: TGTGCCAGCATCGTTTCTTCGGTTACCGGGGAGCTGTTTTTT. Amino acids: CASIVSSVTGELFF.

J is TRBJ2-5 and V is TRBV28; 10 nucleotides align to TRBD1. The length of the CDR3 is 15 residues. Germline V gene sequence: CDR1 MDHEN, CDR2 SYDVKM. V trimming: 4 bases; J trimming: 3 bases; junction bases outside the gene matches: 5. This chain's CDR3 is CASSSSGTGEETQYF. In DNA, the CDR3 is TGTGCCAGCAGTTCCTCCGGGACAGGGGAAGAGACCCAGTACTTC. The entire variable domain, with the rest obtained from reference TRBV28 and TRBJ2-5, is as follows: DVKVTQSSRYLVKRTGEKVFLECVQDMDHENMFWYRQDPGLGLRLIYFSYDVKMKEKGDIPEGYSVSREKKERFSLILESASTNQTSMYLCASSSSGTGEETQYFGPGTRLLVL.

This clone was detected only once. The V call is TRBV5-1, the J call TRBJ1-6, with a possible D match to TRBD1 (6 bases). V was trimmed by 0 bases and J by 0 bases, leaving 10 bases between them. The CDR3 has 17 amino acids. CDR1 is SGHRS, CDR2 YFSETQ, per germline. CDR3 sequence: CASSLEGHHSYNSPLHF. The CDR3 DNA reads TGCGCCAGCAGCTTGGAGGGACACCACTCCTATAATTCACCCCTCCACTTT.

This chain joins TRBV6-6 and TRBJ2-3; no definite D call. This CDR3 spans 12 amino acids. Between the trimmed V and J ends, which lost 1 base and 5 bases, there was a span of 4 bases. From germline, CDR1 is MNHNY and CDR2 SVGAGI (reference sequence). The CDR3 DNA follows: TGTGCCAGCAGTTACTATAAAGATACGCAGTATTTT. Translated, it gives CASSYYKDTQYF.

V gene TRBV28 combines with J gene TRBJ2-7; 9 positions match TRBD1. The CDR3 consists of 17 residues. Germline V lookup: CDR1 MDHEN, CDR2 SYDVKM. Trimming cost V 8 bases and J 2 bases; bases outside gene matches: 16. The CDR3 protein is CASRGTGKGSTPYEQYF. In DNA, the CDR3 is TGTGCCAGCCGAGGGACAGGGAAGGGATCGACCCCCTACGAGCAGTACTTC.

The chain recombines TRBV5-1 with TRBJ2-7, with D possibly matching TRBD2 (6 bases). Looked up from germline, CDR1 is SGHRS and CDR2 is YFSETQ. Trimming left V 0 bases short and J 4 bases short, with 14 bases between. The CDR3 spans 15 residues. The CDR3 reads CASSLVAGSIYEQYF. Written as DNA, the CDR3 is TGCGCCAGCAGCTTGGTTGCGGGGTCTATATACGAGCAGTACTTC.

The chain links TRBV2 to TRBJ2-5; D is perhaps TRBD1 (8 bases). The CDR3 has 15 amino acids. Germline CDR1 is SNHLY and CDR2 is FYNNEI. V lost 6 bases and J 1 base, leaving 15 bases between the germline ends. CDR3 in DNA: TGTGCCAGCAGGGGGGGGACAGGTGCCCAAGAGACCCAGTACTTC. Its protein product is CASRGGTGAQETQYF.

This clone was seen a single time. This rearrangement joins TRBV5-1 to TRBJ2-5; D call uncertain. The V gene lost 0 bases and the J gene lost 0 bases, with 6 bases spanning the gap. The CDR3 contains 14 residues. Germline lookup yields CDR1 SGHRS and CDR2 YFSETQ. The CDR3 DNA reads TGCGCCAGCAGCTTGGTAACAAACCAAGAGACCCAGTACTTC. Residues: CASSLVTNQETQYF.

The rearrangement links TRBV9 to TRBJ1-1; D remains ambiguous. Between the trimmed V and J ends, which lost 2 bases and 1 base, there was a span of 6 bases. The CDR3 length is 13 residues. In germline, CDR1 is SGDLS, CDR2 YYNGEE. Here the CDR3 DNA reads TGTGCCAGCAGCGTCAATCAGAACACTGAAGCTTTCTTT. Translated, it gives CASSVNQNTEAFF.

V usage is TRBV5-4 and J usage is TRBJ1-6; TRBD1 might be the D (5 bases). The V end lost 2 bases, the J end lost 7 bases, and 13 bases lay between the germline ends. The CDR3 spans 15 residues. Germline assignment: CDR1 SGHNT and CDR2 YYREEE (reference sequence). In DNA form, the CDR3 reads TGTGCCAGCAGCTTAAGGGCGGGGGAAAATTCACCCCTCCACTTT. Its protein is CASSLRAGENSPLHF.

This clone was picked up a small number of times. The same CDR3 also results from other DNA sequences found in this sample. The rearrangement uses TRBV5-1 and TRBJ2-2, with a tentative D call TRBD1 (6 bases). In germline, CDR1 is SGHRS, CDR2 YFSETQ. The V end lost 4 bases, the J end lost 1 base, and 8 bases lay between the germline ends. The CDR3 is 14 amino acids. CDR3 in DNA: TGCGCCAGCAGCACGGGACAGAACACCGGGGAGCTGTTTTTT. Encoded protein: CASSTGQNTGELFF.

This chain uses TRBV18 with TRBJ2-3, with D possibly being TRBD2 (6 bases). CDR3 size: 14 residues. Germline assignment: CDR1 KGHSH and CDR2 LQKENI. Trimming took off 3 bases at V and 4 bases at J, with 11 bases between the two ends. In DNA, the CDR3 is TGTGCCAGCTCACCTCAGGGAGGCGCAGATACGCAGTATTTT. Translating gives CASSPQGGADTQYF.

This clone was counted between two and nine times. The chain couples TRBV4-2 to TRBJ1-5; D is undetermined. V lost 0 bases to trimming and J lost 5 bases, with 8 bases between them. The germline gives CDR1 LGHNA, CDR2 YNFKEQ. CDR3 size: 14 residues. The CDR3 DNA reads TGTGCCAGCAGCCAAGACGGGAGGGATCAGCCCCAGCATTTT. Translating gives CASSQDGRDQPQHF.

V gene TRBV21-1 combines with J gene TRBJ1-5; TRBD1, the table's D call, was not compared with the DNA. TRBV21-1 is tagged as a pseudogene. This CDR3 spans 18 amino acids. CDR3 DNA sequence: TGTGCCAGCAGCAAGATACAGGGACGAGGGTGGGGCAATCAGCCCCAGCATTTT. This gives the protein CASSKIQGRGWGNQPQHF.

The rearrangement links TRBV5-1 to TRBJ2-3; D remains unclear. Trimming removed 3 bases from V and 2 bases from J, with 10 bases in between. CDR3 length equals 14 residues. CDR1 and CDR2 from the germline V gene are SGHRS and YFSETQ. The CDR3 sequence is CASSSSILTDTQYF. The CDR3 DNA sequence: TGCGCCAGCAGCTCATCCATACTCACAGATACGCAGTATTTT.

The chain uses TRBV30 and TRBJ2-4; 8 nucleotides align to TRBD1. This CDR3 has 13 amino acids. Germline trimming cut 5 bases from V and 7 bases from J; bases unmatched to any gene: 7. The germline V gene encodes CDR1 GTSNPN and CDR2 SVGIG (reference sequence). CDR3 sequence (DNA): TGTGCCTGGGGGAGACAGGGGAGGAACATTCAGTACTTC. Protein: CAWGRQGRNIQYF. The entire variable domain, with the rest obtained from reference TRBV30 and TRBJ2-4, is as follows: SQTIHQWPATLVQPVGSPLSLECTVEGTSNPNLYWYRQAAGRGLQLLFYSVGIGQISSEVPQNLSASRPQDRQFILSSKKLLLSDSGFYLCAWGRQGRNIQYFGAGTRLSVL.

CDR3 residues: CASSFPNTEAFF. CDR3 coding DNA: TGTGCCAGCAGCTTTCCAAACACTGAAGCTTTCTTT. This chain connects TRBV11-3 to TRBJ1-1, with D unclear. The CDR3 extends over 12 amino acids. The germline CDR1 and CDR2 sequences are SGHNT and YENEEA. V was trimmed by 3 bases and J by 2 bases, leaving 4 bases between them.

This clone has only one observation. The chain joins TRBV11-2 to TRBJ1-3; D gene ambiguous. The CDR3 spans 13 residues. The ends were cut back, 2 bases at V and 2 bases at J, with 4 bases in the middle. The germline V gene has CDR1 SGHAT and CDR2 FQNNGV. The CDR3 loop reads CASSLNTGNTIYF. The CDR3 nucleotides read TGTGCCAGCAGCTTAAACACTGGAAACACCATATATTTT.

The rearrangement joins TRBV12-5 to TRBJ2-5; TRBD1 matches 8 bases. The trim removed 6 bases at V and 7 bases at J, leaving 10 bases unmatched. The germline V gene encodes CDR1 LGHNT and CDR2 FRNRAP. The CDR3 contains 14 residues. CDR3 residues: CASGRRRGRGTQYF. CDR3 nucleotides: TGTGCTAGTGGACGCCGCAGGGGGCGCGGGACCCAGTACTTC. Combining the CDR3 with reference TRBV12-5 and TRBJ2-5 gives the whole variable domain DARVTQTPRHKVTEMGQEVTMRCQPILGHNTVFWYRQTMMQGLELLAYFRNRAPLDDSGMPKDRFSAEMPDATLATLKIQPSEPRDSAVYFCASGRRRGRGTQYFGPGTRLLVL.

The chain uses TRBV5-1 and TRBJ1-6, with 9 bases aligning to TRBD1. CDR1 SGHRS and CDR2 YFSETQ come from the germline V gene. J lost 5 bases, V lost 4 bases, and 4 bases had no gene match. The CDR3 sequence is 15 residues long. CDR3 amino acids: CASSRTGAHNSPLHF. The CDR3 DNA reads as TGCGCCAGCAGCCGGACAGGGGCGCATAATTCACCCCTCCACTTT. The full variable domain, rest sourced from reference TRBV5-1 and TRBJ1-6, is KAGVTQTPRYLIKTRGQQVTLSCSPISGHRSVSWYQQTPGQGLQFLFEYFSETQRNKGNFPGRFSGRQFSNSRSEMNVSTLELGDSALYLCASSRTGAHNSPLHFGNGTRLTVT.

The V gene is TRBV6-2 or TRBV6-3, the J gene TRBJ1-1; no firm D call. Germline V gene sequence: CDR1 MNHEY, CDR2 SVGEGT. V was pared by 5 bases and J by 10 bases, with 14 bases between. The length of the CDR3 is 12 residues. CDR3 bases: TGTGCCAGCAGTCCCCGAGGCCCCGGAGCTTTCTTT. It codes for CASSPRGPGAFF.

V gene TRBV28 combines with J gene TRBJ1-3; no clear D gene. CDR1 MDHEN and CDR2 SYDVKM come from the germline V gene. The V end was cut by 7 bases, the J end by 1 base, with 5 bases between. There are 12 residues in the CDR3. In DNA form, the CDR3 reads TGTGCCAGCACTGTATCTGGAAACACCATATATTTT. Amino acids: CASTVSGNTIYF.

The genes are TRBV19 and TRBJ2-7; 10 bases line up with TRBD1. Losses at the gene ends were 6 bases for V and 4 bases for J; bases not matched to a gene: 6. CDR1 and CDR2 (germline): LNHDA, SQIVND (reference sequence). CDR3 length equals 14 residues. As DNA, the CDR3 is TGTGCCAGTAGGGGACCGGGACAGGGGTACGAGCAGTACTTC. It codes for CASRGPGQGYEQYF.

This clone appeared a few times. The rearrangement uses TRBV28 and TRBJ2-6; 9 bases are a match to TRBD1. The V gene's germline CDR1 is MDHEN and CDR2 SYDVKM. This CDR3 is built from 16 residues. Trimming at V came to 4 bases and at J to 3 bases, leaving 4 bases not matched to a gene. The DNA of the CDR3 is TGTGCCAGCAGTTCAACAGGGGGCGGTGGGGCCAACGTCCTGACTTTC. Residues: CASSSTGGGGANVLTF.

The V and J genes are TRBV6-5 and TRBJ2-3; 9 bases agree with TRBD2. The V segment lost 6 bases and the J segment 1 base; nucleotides outside the gene matches: 2. The CDR3 is 14 residues long. Germline V CDR1 and CDR2: MNHEY, SVGAGI. For the CDR3, the DNA is TGTGCCAGCAGATTAGCGGGGGGCACAGATACGCAGTATTTT. Translating it yields CASRLAGGTDTQYF.

The rearrangement uses TRBV28 and TRBJ1-1; no clear D. Germline CDR1 reads MDHEN; CDR2 reads SYDVKM. Deletions cut 7 bases from V and 0 bases from J, with 24 bases between. CDR3 length: 18 amino acids. As DNA, the CDR3 is TGTGCCAGCACCCCATCTCATATATTTACTGCCCTGAACACTGAAGCTTTCTTT. Its translation: CASTPSHIFTALNTEAFF.

The CDR3 coding sequence is TGTGCCAGCAGCGTTATTGACAGGGGTGGAAACACCATATATTTT. Its protein is CASSVIDRGGNTIYF. The chain couples TRBV9 to TRBJ1-3, with TRBD1 identical over 8 bases. The CDR3 has 15 residues. CDR1 is SGDLS and CDR2 is YYNGEE in the germline V gene. Losses at the gene ends were 2 bases for V and 3 bases for J; bases not matched to a gene: 4.

V is TRBV3-1 (or the pseudogene TRBV3-2) and J is TRBJ2-5; 7 bases line up with TRBD1. Germline V gives CDR1 LGHDT, CDR2 YNNKEL (reference sequence). CDR3 length: 13 amino acids. Germline trimming cut 5 bases from V and 0 bases from J; bases unmatched to any gene: 0. The chain's CDR3 is CASSDRDQETQYF. DNA of the CDR3: TGTGCCAGCAGCGACAGGGACCAAGAGACCCAGTACTTC.

The chain employs TRBV28 and TRBJ1-4, with 10 bases fitting TRBD1. CDR1 is MDHEN and CDR2 is SYDVKM in the germline V gene. The CDR3 is 20 residues long. V lost 2 bases and J lost 7; bases outside the gene matches: 19. The DNA for the CDR3 is TGTGCCAGCAGTTTAAGGGCCCTCCGACAGGGGGCGCGGAGGATTGAAAAACTGTTTTTT. Translation: CASSLRALRQGARRIEKLFF. The whole variable domain, filled in from reference TRBV28 and TRBJ1-4, reads DVKVTQSSRYLVKRTGEKVFLECVQDMDHENMFWYRQDPGLGLRLIYFSYDVKMKEKGDIPEGYSVSREKKERFSLILESASTNQTSMYLCASSLRALRQGARRIEKLFFGSGTQLSVL.